The 25 T cell receptor beta chains listed next were all sequenced from one sample in a study of T cell changes during pregnancy in multiple sclerosis (dated 2019 in TCRdb). Libraries were made using the immunoSEQ multiplex PCR assay. Held by TCRdb, this immuneACCESS table contains in-frame sequences only and omits some clones. Under half of the omission traces to an unresolved V gene where checked; the cause of the rest is unknown. Within this sample are 40,000 to 55,000 clones, with less than 95% of them counted one time only. The ten largest account for approximately 2.9% of the sample. The material was CD8+ T cells from peripheral blood mononuclear cells, obtained in the second trimester of pregnancy. The receptors come from a female donor with multiple sclerosis, enrolled in a pregnancy study.

This clone has just one count. The CDR3 sequence is CASSLDQPGQGTSPLHF. DNA of the CDR3: TGTGCCAGCAGCTTAGATCAGCCGGGACAGGGGACTTCACCCCTCCACTTT. The chain uses TRBV7-6 and TRBJ1-6; TRBD1 matches at 10 bases. The V gene end was trimmed by 1 base and the J gene end by 9 bases; junction bases not matched to a gene: 9. The germline gives CDR1 SGHVS, CDR2 FNYEAQ. This CDR3 comprises 17 residues.

This sequence joins TRBV25-1 and TRBJ2-5; D gene uncertain. The CDR3 covers 13 residues. Germline CDR1 and CDR2: MGHDK and SYGVNS. V lost 3 bases, J lost 3 bases, and 8 bases lay in between. CDR3 protein: CASSDLFEETQYF. Here the CDR3 DNA reads TGTGCCAGCAGTGATTTGTTCGAAGAGACCCAGTACTTC.

CDR3 protein: CASSQGRQETQYF. Written as DNA, the CDR3 is TGTGCCAGCAGCCAAGGCAGGCAAGAGACCCAGTACTTC. The chain joins TRBV14 to TRBJ2-5; no clear D gene. CDR1 and CDR2 (germline): SGHDN, FVKESK. With 1 base removed from V and 2 bases from J, the gap between germline ends came to 5 bases. The CDR3 length is 13 residues.

This chain uses TRBV15 with TRBJ2-4, with 9 bases identical to TRBD1. CDR1 and CDR2 (germline): LNHNV, YYDKDF (reference sequence). CDR3 length: 15 residues. With V trimmed by 2 bases and J by 5 bases, 4 bases remained unmatched. The CDR3 DNA reads as TGTGCCACCAGCAGATCGGGGACAGGGCAAAACATTCAGTACTTC. Amino acids: CATSRSGTGQNIQYF.

The CDR3 nucleotides are TGTGCCAGCTCACGTCCCGCGGCTGGGGGGGACCCAGGGGAGACCCAGTACTTC. This encodes CASSRPAAGGDPGETQYF. The chain joins TRBV18 to TRBJ2-5; 7 bases are a match to TRBD2. This CDR3 has 18 amino acids. V was pared by 4 bases and J by 5 bases, with 19 bases of the junction left unmatched. Looked up from germline, CDR1 is KGHSH and CDR2 is LQKENI.

This clone appeared a few times. V is TRBV6-6 and J is TRBJ1-1; D remains unclear. Germline V lookup: CDR1 MNHNY, CDR2 SVGAGI (reference sequence). The length of the CDR3 is 14 residues. With 2 bases removed from V and 4 bases from J, the gap between germline ends came to 11 bases. CDR3 region: CASSYEVGGTEAFF. The CDR3 DNA sequence: TGTGCCAGCAGTTACGAGGTGGGTGGCACTGAAGCTTTCTTT.

The rearrangement uses TRBV4-1 and TRBJ2-5; D not certain. The CDR3 spans 15 residues. Germline values: CDR1 MGHRA, CDR2 YSYEKL. Trimming shortened V by 1 base and J by 1 base, and 10 bases separated the two germline ends. The CDR3 nucleotides read TGCGCCAGCAGCCAAGTTGGTGCGGTCCAAGAGACCCAGTACTTC. It codes for CASSQVGAVQETQYF.

V is TRBV10-3 and J is TRBJ2-1; possibly TRBD2 for D (6 bases). With 0 bases removed from V and 1 base from J, the gap between germline ends came to 10 bases. The CDR3 has 16 amino acids. CDR1 ENHRY and CDR2 SYGVKD come from the germline V gene. CDR3 sequence reads: CAISESFAGSYNEQFF. The DNA for the CDR3 is TGTGCCATCAGTGAGTCCTTTGCGGGGTCCTACAATGAGCAGTTCTTC.

A remark on this clone: At one end, the junction sequence differs from germline, possibly due to a read error. The J gene is TRBJ1-5, the V gene TRBV19; D unclear. CDR1 is LNHDA and CDR2 is SQIVND in the germline V gene (reference sequence). There are 16 residues in the CDR3. CDR3 amino acids: CASSIWSFSSHQPQHF. CDR3 nucleotides: TGTGCCAGTAGTATATGGAGCTTTTCTAGCCATCAGCCCCAGCATTTT.

This clone turned up a few times. V usage is TRBV28 and J usage is TRBJ1-1, with 8 nucleotides matching TRBD1. The ends lost 4 bases at V and 1 base at J; junction bases unmatched: 5. The CDR3 is 15 amino acids. CDR1 is MDHEN and CDR2 is SYDVKM in the germline V gene. The chain's CDR3 is CASSSLDRENTEAFF. The CDR3 DNA sequence: TGTGCCAGCAGTTCCCTGGACAGGGAGAACACTGAAGCTTTCTTT.

The rearrangement links TRBV13 to TRBJ2-2; 7 bases agree with TRBD2. Germline CDR1 and CDR2: PRHDT and FYEKMQ (reference sequence). Trimming at V came to 7 bases and at J to 6 bases, leaving 8 bases not matched to a gene. This CDR3 has 14 amino acids. This chain's CDR3 is CASTLGGSAGELFF. The CDR3 bases are TGTGCCAGCACCTTGGGAGGGTCGGCCGGGGAGCTGTTTTTT.

The chain couples TRBV19 to TRBJ2-7; 7 nucleotides agree with TRBD1. The trim removed 4 bases at V and 5 bases at J, leaving 5 bases unmatched. This CDR3 is 13 amino acids long. CDR1 and CDR2 from the germline V gene are LNHDA and SQIVND (reference sequence). The DNA of the CDR3 is TGTGCCAGTAGTACCGGACAGGCCAACGAGCAGTACTTC. It yields the protein CASSTGQANEQYF.

The chain recombines TRBV9 with TRBJ1-2; 9 positions match TRBD1. The CDR3 spans 16 residues. CDR1 is SGDLS and CDR2 is YYNGEE in the germline V gene. With 4 bases clipped from V and 3 bases from J, the junction kept 10 bases outside the gene matches. The DNA of the CDR3 is TGTGCCAGCAGCATTCGGGACAGGGCGGGGGACTATGGCTACACCTTC. Translation gives CASSIRDRAGDYGYTF.

The chain is built from TRBV9 and TRBJ1-2, with D hard to call. The CDR3 extends over 18 amino acids. V gave up 4 bases and J gave up 8 bases, with 30 bases separating them. CDR1 is SGDLS and CDR2 is YYNGEE in the germline V gene. The CDR3 region has the DNA TGTGCCAGCAGCTTGAAAGACACGAAGGCTACCAGACACGAAGGCTACACCTTC. This translates into CASSLKDTKATRHEGYTF.

The CDR3 DNA sequence: TGTGCCAGCAGTTTACCTGGGACAGGGGGAAAACTGTTTTTT. Protein sequence: CASSLPGTGGKLFF. This sequence joins TRBV27 and TRBJ1-4; 11 bases fit TRBD1. The CDR3 is 14 amino acids. V lost 2 bases to trimming and J lost 10 bases; unmatched junction nucleotides: 3. The germline V gene has CDR1 MNHEY and CDR2 SMNVEV (reference sequence).

Only a few counts were recorded for this clone. The genes are TRBV30 and TRBJ1-6, with no clear D. The CDR3 sequence is 16 residues long. Trimming cost V 2 bases and J 0 bases, with 11 bases left between them. Looked up from germline, CDR1 is GTSNPN and CDR2 is SVGIG (reference sequence). The CDR3 DNA reads TGTGCCTGGAGTAGACTCAAGAGCTCCTATAATTCACCCCTCCACTTT. Amino acids: CAWSRLKSSYNSPLHF.

The CDR3 sequence: CARAETGTSGNTIYF. The CDR3 nucleotides are TGTGCCAGGGCCGAGACAGGGACCTCTGGAAACACCATATATTTT. This chain uses TRBV2 with TRBJ1-3, with TRBD1 matching over 7 bases. Looked up from germline, CDR1 is SNHLY and CDR2 is FYNNEI. V trimming: 9 bases; J trimming: 0 bases; junction bases outside the gene matches: 8. The CDR3 runs 15 residues.

This clone was found once. The genes are TRBV6-6 and TRBJ2-5; 7 nucleotides align to TRBD2. Germline values: CDR1 MNHNY, CDR2 SVGAGI (reference sequence). The CDR3 is made up of 15 amino acids. The V and J ends lost 2 bases and 4 bases, in that order; junction bases with no gene match: 7. CDR3 sequence: CASSYTGLPGETQYF. As DNA, the CDR3 is TGTGCCAGCAGTTACACGGGACTACCCGGAGAGACCCAGTACTTC.

This chain joins TRBV4-2 and TRBJ2-5; TRBD2 matches at 8 bases. This CDR3 has 17 residues. Trimming at V came to 0 bases and at J to 9 bases, leaving 15 bases not matched to a gene. The germline V gene has CDR1 LGHNA and CDR2 YNFKEQ. The CDR3 here is CASSQDLGTRGTGAQYF. As DNA, the CDR3 is TGTGCCAGCAGCCAAGATCTAGGGACTAGAGGGACGGGGGCCCAGTACTTC.

V is TRBV7-2 and J is TRBJ1-1, with D possibly TRBD1 on 6 matching bases. Germline CDR1 SGHTA, CDR2 FQGNSA. Trimming removed 5 bases from V and 0 bases from J, with 13 bases in between. This CDR3 spans 15 amino acids. In DNA form, the CDR3 reads TGTGCCAGCAGCCCGCAGGACAGATTGAACACTGAAGCTTTCTTT. Translating gives CASSPQDRLNTEAFF.

This chain connects TRBV4-1 to TRBJ2-3; 9 bases align to TRBD2. This CDR3 has 19 amino acids. Per germline, CDR1 MGHRA and CDR2 YSYEKL. With V trimmed by 4 bases and J by 1 base, 15 bases remained unmatched. The CDR3 DNA is TGCGCCAGCAGCCCCTTGGGGAGCGGGGGGACCCTGGGCACAGATACGCAGTATTTT. It is translated as CASSPLGSGGTLGTDTQYF.

This clone was seen just once. The chain combines TRBV30 with TRBJ2-2; 9 bases line up with TRBD1. Trimming took 3 bases from V and 6 from J; bases not matched to a gene: 8. The CDR3 has 15 amino acids. Germline lookup yields CDR1 GTSNPN and CDR2 SVGIG (reference sequence). The CDR3 nucleotides are TGTGCCTGGAGGACGGGACAGGGTCGCCCCGGGGAGCTGTTTTTT. Amino acids: CAWRTGQGRPGELFF. The full variable domain, its missing parts supplied by reference TRBV30 and TRBJ2-2, is SQTIHQWPATLVQPVGSPLSLECTVEGTSNPNLYWYRQAAGRGLQLLFYSVGIGQISSEVPQNLSASRPQDRQFILSSKKLLLSDSGFYLCAWRTGQGRPGELFFGEGSRLTVL.

The chain is built from TRBV7-9 and TRBJ2-1; 10 bases agree with TRBD1. Germline V CDR1 and CDR2: SEHNR, FQNEAQ (reference sequence). V lost 6 bases, J lost 7 bases, and 12 bases stayed unmatched. The CDR3 runs 16 residues. CDR3 residues: CASSFPGTGEMNEQFF. The CDR3 region has the DNA TGTGCCAGCAGTTTCCCCGGGACAGGGGAAATGAATGAGCAGTTCTTC.

The chain has TRBV19 and TRBJ1-4; tentatively, D is TRBD1 (5 bases). The CDR3 is 16 residues long. Germline V gene sequence: CDR1 LNHDA, CDR2 SQIVND (reference sequence). The germline V and J ends were trimmed by 6 bases and 7 bases, with 21 bases remaining between them. CDR3 in amino acids: CASSVTLTDLFEKLFF. The CDR3 region has the DNA TGTGCCAGTAGCGTGACTCTGACAGATCTTTTTGAAAAACTGTTTTTT.

This chain connects TRBV15 to TRBJ2-1, with TRBD1 matching over 7 bases. J gave up 3 bases and V 5 bases, and 4 bases lay outside the gene matches. The CDR3 extends over 14 amino acids. The germline V gene encodes CDR1 LNHNV and CDR2 YYDKDF (reference sequence). The DNA of the CDR3 is TGTGCCACCAGCCCGCGACAGGGCTACAATGAGCAGTTCTTC. The encoded protein is CATSPRQGYNEQFF.